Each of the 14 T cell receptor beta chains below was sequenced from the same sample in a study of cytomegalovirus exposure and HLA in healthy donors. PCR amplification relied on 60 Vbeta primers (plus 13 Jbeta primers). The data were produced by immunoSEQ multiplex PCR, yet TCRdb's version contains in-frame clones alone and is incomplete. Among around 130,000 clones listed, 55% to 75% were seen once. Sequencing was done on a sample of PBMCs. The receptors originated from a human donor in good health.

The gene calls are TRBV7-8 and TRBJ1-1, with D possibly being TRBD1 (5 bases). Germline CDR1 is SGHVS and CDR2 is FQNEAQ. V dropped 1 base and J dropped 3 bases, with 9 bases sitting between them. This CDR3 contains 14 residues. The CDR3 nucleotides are TGTGCCAGCAGCTTAGGATGGGGGGACACTGAAGCTTTCTTT. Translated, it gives CASSLGWGDTEAFF.

The CDR3 loop is CASSLGTGGAVMNTEAFF. For the CDR3, the DNA is TGTGCCAGCAGCTTGGGGACAGGGGGCGCAGTGATGAACACTGAAGCTTTCTTT. This chain uses TRBV7-6 with TRBJ1-1, with 12 bases that match TRBD1. Germline V gene data show CDR1 as SGHVS and CDR2 as FNYEAQ. This CDR3 has 18 amino acids. The V gene end was trimmed by 3 bases and the J gene end by 0 bases; junction bases not matched to a gene: 8.

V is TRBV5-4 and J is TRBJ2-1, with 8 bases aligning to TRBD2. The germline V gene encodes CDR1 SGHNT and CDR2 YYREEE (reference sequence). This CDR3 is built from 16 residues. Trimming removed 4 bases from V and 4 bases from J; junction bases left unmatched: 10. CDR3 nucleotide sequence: TGTGCCAGCAGCCCAGAGGTTAGCGGGATTTACAATGAGCAGTTCTTC. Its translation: CASSPEVSGIYNEQFF.

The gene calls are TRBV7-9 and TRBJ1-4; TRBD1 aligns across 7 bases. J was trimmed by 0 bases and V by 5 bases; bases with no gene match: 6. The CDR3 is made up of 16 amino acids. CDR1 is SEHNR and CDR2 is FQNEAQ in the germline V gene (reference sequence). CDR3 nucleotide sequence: TGTGCCAGCAGCCCGGGACAGCCTGCAACTAATGAAAAACTGTTTTTT. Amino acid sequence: CASSPGQPATNEKLFF.

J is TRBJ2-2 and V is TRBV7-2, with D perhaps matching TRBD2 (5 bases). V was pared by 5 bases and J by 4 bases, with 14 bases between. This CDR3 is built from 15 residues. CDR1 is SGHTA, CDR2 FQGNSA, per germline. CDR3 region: CASSLRGRGTGELFF. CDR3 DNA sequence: TGTGCCAGCAGCCTTCGTGGACGGGGCACCGGGGAGCTGTTTTTT. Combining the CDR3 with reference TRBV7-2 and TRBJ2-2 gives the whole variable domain GAGVSQSPSNKVTEKGKDVELRCDPISGHTALYWYRQSLGQGLEFLIYFQGNSAPDKSGLPSDRFSAERTGGSVSTLTIQRTQQEDSAVYLCASSLRGRGTGELFFGEGSRLTVL.

DNA for the CDR3: TGCGCCAGCAGCTTGGGGGACCAGGGGGCTGAAGCTTTCTTT. It codes for CASSLGDQGAEAFF. The chain links TRBV5-1 to TRBJ1-1; 7 bases line up with TRBD1. J gave up 6 bases and V 0 bases, and 5 bases lay outside the gene matches. The CDR3 contains 14 residues. Germline V gives CDR1 SGHRS, CDR2 YFSETQ.

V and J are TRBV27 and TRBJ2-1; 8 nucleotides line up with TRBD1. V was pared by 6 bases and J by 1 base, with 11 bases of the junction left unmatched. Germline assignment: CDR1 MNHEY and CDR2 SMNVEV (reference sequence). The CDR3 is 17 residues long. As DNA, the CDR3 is TGTGCCAGCAGGACAAAAATACAGGGGGATTCCTACAATGAGCAGTTCTTC. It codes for CASRTKIQGDSYNEQFF.

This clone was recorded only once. The DNA for the CDR3 is TGTGCCAGCAGCGTTTCAGGACTTCAGCCCCAGCATTTT. Translating gives CASSVSGLQPQHF. The chain combines TRBV7-9 with TRBJ1-5; D remains ambiguous. Trimming left V 5 bases short and J 6 bases short, with 11 bases between. CDR3 length: 13 residues. CDR1 and CDR2 (germline): SEHNR, FQNEAQ (reference sequence).

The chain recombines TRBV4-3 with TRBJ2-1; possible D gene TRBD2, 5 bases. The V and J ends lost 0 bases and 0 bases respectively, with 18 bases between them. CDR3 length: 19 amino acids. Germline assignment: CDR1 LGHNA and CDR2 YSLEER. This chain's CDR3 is CASSQDVLGSLSSYNEQFF. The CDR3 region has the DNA TGCGCCAGCAGCCAAGATGTCCTAGGGAGCCTAAGCTCCTACAATGAGCAGTTCTTC.

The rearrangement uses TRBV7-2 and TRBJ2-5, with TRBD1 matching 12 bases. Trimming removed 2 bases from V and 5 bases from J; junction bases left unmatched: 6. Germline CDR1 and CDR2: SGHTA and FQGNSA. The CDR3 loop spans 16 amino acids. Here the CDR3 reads CASSLPGQGAFETQYF. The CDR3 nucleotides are TGTGCCAGCAGCTTACCGGGACAGGGGGCCTTTGAGACCCAGTACTTC.

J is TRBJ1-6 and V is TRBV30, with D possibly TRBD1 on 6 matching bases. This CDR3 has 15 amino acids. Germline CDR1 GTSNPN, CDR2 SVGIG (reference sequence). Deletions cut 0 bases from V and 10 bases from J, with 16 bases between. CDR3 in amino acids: CAWSVLRGRESPLHF. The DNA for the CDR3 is TGTGCCTGGAGTGTACTAAGGGGGAGGGAATCACCCCTCCACTTT. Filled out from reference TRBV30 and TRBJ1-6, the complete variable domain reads SQTIHQWPATLVQPVGSPLSLECTVEGTSNPNLYWYRQAAGRGLQLLFYSVGIGQISSEVPQNLSASRPQDRQFILSSKKLLLSDSGFYLCAWSVLRGRESPLHFGNGTRLTVT.

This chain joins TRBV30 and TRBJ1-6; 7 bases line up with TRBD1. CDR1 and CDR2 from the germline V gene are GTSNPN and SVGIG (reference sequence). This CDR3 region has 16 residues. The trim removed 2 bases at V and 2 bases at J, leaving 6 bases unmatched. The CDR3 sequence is CAWSTAGTAYNSPLHF. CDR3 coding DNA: TGTGCCTGGAGTACCGCCGGGACAGCCTATAATTCACCCCTCCACTTT. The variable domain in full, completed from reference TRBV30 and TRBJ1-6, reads SQTIHQWPATLVQPVGSPLSLECTVEGTSNPNLYWYRQAAGRGLQLLFYSVGIGQISSEVPQNLSASRPQDRQFILSSKKLLLSDSGFYLCAWSTAGTAYNSPLHFGNGTRLTVT.

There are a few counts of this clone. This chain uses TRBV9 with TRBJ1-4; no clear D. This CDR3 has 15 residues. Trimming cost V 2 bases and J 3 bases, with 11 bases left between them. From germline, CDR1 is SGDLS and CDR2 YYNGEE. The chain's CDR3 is CASSVTWVANEKLFF. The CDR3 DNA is TGTGCCAGCAGCGTGACATGGGTCGCTAATGAAAAACTGTTTTTT.

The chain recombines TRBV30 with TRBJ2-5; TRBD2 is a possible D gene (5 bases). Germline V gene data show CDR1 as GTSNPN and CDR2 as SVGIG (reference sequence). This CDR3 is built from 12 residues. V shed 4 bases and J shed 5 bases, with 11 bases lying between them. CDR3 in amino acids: CAWTLGGETQYF. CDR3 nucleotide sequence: TGTGCCTGGACATTAGGCGGGGAGACCCAGTACTTC.